These T cell receptor beta chains were read from a single sample in a study of cytomegalovirus exposure and HLA in healthy donors. Sequencing was performed with immunoSEQ multiplex PCR; in TCRdb, only in-frame clones are kept and a portion is missing. The sample yields 200,000 or so clones, 84% seen once. Source material: PBMCs. The receptors stem from a woman in her 30s in good health and CMV-seropositive. Each CDR3 is given with its conserved first and last residue. A D gene is named only where the DNA matches it firmly. Size is stated for part of the rows, as once, few or many counts, or as a class when the clone is expanded.

D	J	size	length	V	DNA	CDR3
NA	TRBJ1-1	NA	13	TRBV6-1	TGTGCCAGCACTCAGGACAGATCCACTGAAGCTTTCTTT	CASTQDRSTEAFF
TRBD1	TRBJ2-5	NA	13	TRBV25-1	TGTGCCAGCAGAGAGAGGACAGGGGCCGCCCAGTACTTC	CASRERTGAAQYF
NA	TRBJ1-1	NA	14	TRBV15	TGTGCCACCAGCAGACAGGCTCGAGACACTGAAGCTTTCTTT	CATSRQARDTEAFF
TRBD1	TRBJ2-1	NA	18	TRBV10-3	TGTGCCATCAGTTCGGGGGAGGCAGGGGGCACGGAGTACAATGAGCAGTTCTTC	CAISSGEAGGTEYNEQFF
NA	TRBJ2-3	NA	14	TRBV7-2	TGTGCCAGCAGCTTAGTCGGGAGCACAGATACGCAGTATTTT	CASSLVGSTDTQYF
NA	TRBJ1-1	NA	12	TRBV2	TGTGCCAGCAGTCAGGACGGGGCTGAAGCTTTCTTT	CASSQDGAEAFF
TRBD2	TRBJ2-7	NA	16	TRBV6-5	TGTGCCAGCAGTTACTCTGTGCGGGAGGGGGCCTACGAGCAGTACTTC	CASSYSVREGAYEQYF
NA	TRBJ2-7	few	16	TRBV27	TGTGCCAGCAGTTTGAAAGCAGGGGAACTCTCCTACGAGCAGTACTTC	CASSLKAGELSYEQYF
TRBD2	TRBJ2-7	NA	13	TRBV18	TGTGCCAGCTCAATCCTAGCGGGGTACGAGCAGTACTTC	CASSILAGYEQYF
NA	TRBJ1-5	few	13	TRBV28	TGTGCCGCCCAGGGGCCACCCGCGGAGCCCCAGCATTTT	CAAQGPPAEPQHF
NA	TRBJ1-5	once	15	TRBV15	TGTGCCACCAGCATAGATGTCGGTAGCAATCAGCCCCAGCATTTT	CATSIDVGSNQPQHF